This T cell receptor beta chain originates from a study of blood T cell repertoires in COVID-19. Looking at the study overall: COVID-19 samples, acute and convalescent, were from the United States, Italy and Spain.

In its sample, this clone was seen a few times. Authors' methods: Amplification of reference gene primers was used by the study to estimate nucleated cell counts. Data came from immunoSEQ multiplex PCR; TCRdb stores just in-frame clones and leaves some out. The D gene and trimming were derived from the DNA, and the V and J assignments and clone size from that table. The table shows about 190,000 clones, with 84% occurring only once. V trimming: 5 bases; J trimming: 3 bases; junction bases outside the gene matches: 14. Germline V gene sequence: CDR1 LNHDA, CDR2 SQIVND (reference sequence). This CDR3 has 18 amino acids.

V gene TRBV19 combines with J gene TRBJ2-2, with TRBD1 identical over 8 bases. The clonotype originates from a human donor in a cohort sampled during active COVID-19. Sample: peripheral blood. Here the CDR3 reads CASSSQRTGRSDTGELFF. The CDR3, as DNA: TGTGCCAGTAGTTCACAGCGGACAGGGAGAAGTGACACCGGGGAGCTGTTTTTT.